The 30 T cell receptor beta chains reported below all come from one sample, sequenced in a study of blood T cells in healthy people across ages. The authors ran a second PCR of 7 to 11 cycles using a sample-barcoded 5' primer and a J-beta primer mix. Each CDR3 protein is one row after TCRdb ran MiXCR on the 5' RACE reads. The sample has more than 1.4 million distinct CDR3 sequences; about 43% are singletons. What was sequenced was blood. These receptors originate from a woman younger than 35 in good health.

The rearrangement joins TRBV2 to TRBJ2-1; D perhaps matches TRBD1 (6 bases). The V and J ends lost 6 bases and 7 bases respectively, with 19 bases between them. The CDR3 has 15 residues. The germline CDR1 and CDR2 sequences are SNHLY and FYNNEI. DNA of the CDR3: TGTGCCAGCAGCGAGGGACAAATGAGGAATAATGAGCAGTTCTTC. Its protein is CASSEGQMRNNEQFF.

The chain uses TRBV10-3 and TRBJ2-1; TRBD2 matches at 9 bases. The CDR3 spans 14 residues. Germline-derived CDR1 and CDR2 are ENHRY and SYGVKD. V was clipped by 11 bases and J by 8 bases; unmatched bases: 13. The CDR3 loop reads CAPPSGGRADEQFF. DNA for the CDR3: TGTGCCCCACCGAGTGGCGGGAGGGCCGATGAGCAGTTCTTC.

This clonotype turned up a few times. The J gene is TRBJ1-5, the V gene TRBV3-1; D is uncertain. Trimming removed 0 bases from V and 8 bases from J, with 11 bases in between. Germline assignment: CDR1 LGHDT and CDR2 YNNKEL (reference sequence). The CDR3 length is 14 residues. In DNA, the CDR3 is TGTGCCAGCAGCCAAGATCTGGGGTTGGAGCCCCAGCATTTT. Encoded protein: CASSQDLGLEPQHF.

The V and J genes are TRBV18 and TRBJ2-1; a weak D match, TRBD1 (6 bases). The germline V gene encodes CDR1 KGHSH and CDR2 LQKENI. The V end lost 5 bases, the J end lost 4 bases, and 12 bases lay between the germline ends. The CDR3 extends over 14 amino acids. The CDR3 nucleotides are TGTGCCAGCTCAGGATCGGGGACATACAATGAGCAGTTCTTC. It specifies CASSGSGTYNEQFF. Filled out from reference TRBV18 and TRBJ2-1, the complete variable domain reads NAGVMQNPRHLVRRRGQEARLRCSPMKGHSHVYWYRQLPEEGLKFMVYLQKENIIDESGMPKERFSAEFPKEGPSILRIQQVVRGDSAAYFCASSGSGTYNEQFFGPGTRLTVL.

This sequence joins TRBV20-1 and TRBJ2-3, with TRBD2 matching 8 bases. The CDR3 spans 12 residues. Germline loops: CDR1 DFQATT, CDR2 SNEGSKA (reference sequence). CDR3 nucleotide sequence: TGCAGGTTAGCGGGGAGCACAGATACGCAGTATTTT. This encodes CRLAGSTDTQYF.

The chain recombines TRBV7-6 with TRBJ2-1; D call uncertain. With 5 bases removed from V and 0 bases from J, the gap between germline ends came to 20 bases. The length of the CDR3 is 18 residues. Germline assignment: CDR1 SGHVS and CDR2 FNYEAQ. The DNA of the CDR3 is TGTGCCAGCAGCCCCCAACGGGTCACTACCGCCTCCTACAATGAGCAGTTCTTC. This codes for CASSPQRVTTASYNEQFF.

The CDR3 spells CASSVLGSENIQYF. CDR3 in DNA: TGTGCCAGCAGTGTGTTGGGTAGTGAAAACATTCAGTACTTC. This chain connects TRBV27 to TRBJ2-4; D ambiguous. The germline V gene encodes CDR1 MNHEY and CDR2 SMNVEV (reference sequence). CDR3 length: 14 residues. V lost 5 bases to trimming and J lost 5 bases, with 13 bases between them.

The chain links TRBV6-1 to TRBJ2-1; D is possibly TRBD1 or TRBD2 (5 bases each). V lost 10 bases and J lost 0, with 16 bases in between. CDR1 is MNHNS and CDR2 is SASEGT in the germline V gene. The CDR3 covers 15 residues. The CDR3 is CATTRGGSSYNEQFF. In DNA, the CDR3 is TGTGCCACCACGAGGGGCGGAAGCTCCTACAATGAGCAGTTCTTC.

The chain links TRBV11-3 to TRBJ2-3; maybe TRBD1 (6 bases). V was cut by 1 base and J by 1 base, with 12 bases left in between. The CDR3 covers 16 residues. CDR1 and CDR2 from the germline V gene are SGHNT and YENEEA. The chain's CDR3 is CASSLGAGERTDTQYF. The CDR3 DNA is TGTGCCAGCAGCTTAGGGGCAGGGGAACGCACAGATACGCAGTATTTT.

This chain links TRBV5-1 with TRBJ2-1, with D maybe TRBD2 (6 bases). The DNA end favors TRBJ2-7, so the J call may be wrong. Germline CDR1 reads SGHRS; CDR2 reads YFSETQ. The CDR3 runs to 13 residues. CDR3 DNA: TGCGCCAGCTCGCGGGATTCCTACAATGAGCAGTACTTC. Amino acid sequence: CASSRDSYNEQYF.

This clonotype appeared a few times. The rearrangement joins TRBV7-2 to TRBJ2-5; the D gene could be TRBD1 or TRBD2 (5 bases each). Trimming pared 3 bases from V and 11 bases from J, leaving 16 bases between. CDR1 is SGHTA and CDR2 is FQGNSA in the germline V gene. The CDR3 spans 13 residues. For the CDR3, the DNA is TGTGCCAGCAGCTTCTCCGGGGACCTAGGGCAGTACTTC. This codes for CASSFSGDLGQYF.

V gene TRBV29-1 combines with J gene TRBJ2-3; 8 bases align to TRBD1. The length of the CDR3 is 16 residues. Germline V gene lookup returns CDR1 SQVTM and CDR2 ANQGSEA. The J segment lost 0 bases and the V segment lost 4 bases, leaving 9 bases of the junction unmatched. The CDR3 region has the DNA TGCAGCGTTGGAGGGGGACAGGAGTATAGCACAGATACGCAGTATTTT. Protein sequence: CSVGGGQEYSTDTQYF.

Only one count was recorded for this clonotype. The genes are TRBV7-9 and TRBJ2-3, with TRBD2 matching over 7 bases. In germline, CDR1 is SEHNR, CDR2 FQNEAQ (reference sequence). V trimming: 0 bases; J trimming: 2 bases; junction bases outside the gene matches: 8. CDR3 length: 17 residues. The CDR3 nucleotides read TGTGCCAGCAGCTTAGCGTTGGCTAGCGGACTCACAGATACGCAGTATTTT. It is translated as CASSLALASGLTDTQYF.

The CDR3: CAWSLESYNEQFF. The CDR3 coding sequence is TGTGCCTGGAGCCTAGAATCCTACAATGAGCAGTTCTTC. The chain links TRBV30 to TRBJ2-1; D is unresolved. The CDR3 spans 13 residues. Trimming pared 3 bases from V and 1 base from J, leaving 7 bases between. CDR1 and CDR2 from the germline V gene are GTSNPN and SVGIG (reference sequence).

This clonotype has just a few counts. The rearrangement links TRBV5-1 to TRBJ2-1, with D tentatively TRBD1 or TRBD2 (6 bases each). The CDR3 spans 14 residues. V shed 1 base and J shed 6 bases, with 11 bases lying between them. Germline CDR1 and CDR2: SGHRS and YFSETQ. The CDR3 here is CASSLPGAVNEQFF. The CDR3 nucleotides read TGCGCCAGCAGCTTGCCGGGGGCAGTCAATGAGCAGTTCTTC.

CDR3 protein: CSVGTASPTKYGYTF. In DNA, the CDR3 is TGCAGCGTGGGGACAGCGTCCCCGACAAAATATGGCTACACCTTC. The chain joins TRBV29-1 to TRBJ1-2; 7 bases are a match to TRBD1. The CDR3 loop spans 15 amino acids. V gave up 6 bases and J gave up 5 bases; unmatched junction bases: 15. Germline CDR1 and CDR2: SQVTM and ANQGSEA.

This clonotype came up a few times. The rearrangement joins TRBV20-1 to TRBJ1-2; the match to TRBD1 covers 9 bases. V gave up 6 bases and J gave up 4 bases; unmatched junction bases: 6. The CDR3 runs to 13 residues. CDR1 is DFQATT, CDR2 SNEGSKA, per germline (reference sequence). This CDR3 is CSAPDRGGYGYTF. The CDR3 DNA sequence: TGCAGTGCCCCGGACAGGGGTGGCTATGGCTACACCTTC.

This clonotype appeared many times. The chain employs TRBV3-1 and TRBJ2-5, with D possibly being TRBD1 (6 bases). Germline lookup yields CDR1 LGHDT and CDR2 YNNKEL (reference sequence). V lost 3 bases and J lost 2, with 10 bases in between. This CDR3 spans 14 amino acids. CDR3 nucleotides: TGTGCCAGCAGCCACCGGACAGTTCAAGAGACCCAGTACTTC. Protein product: CASSHRTVQETQYF.

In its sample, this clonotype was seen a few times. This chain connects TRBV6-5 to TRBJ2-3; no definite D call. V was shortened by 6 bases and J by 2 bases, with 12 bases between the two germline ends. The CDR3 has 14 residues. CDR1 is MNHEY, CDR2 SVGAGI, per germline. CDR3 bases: TGTGCCAGCAGCCGACAAGATTTCACAGATACGCAGTATTTT. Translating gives CASSRQDFTDTQYF.

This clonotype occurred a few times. CDR3 sequence reads: CASRGGRYPYEQYF. The CDR3 DNA sequence: TGTGCCAGCCGGGGGGGGAGGTATCCCTACGAGCAGTACTTC. This chain uses TRBV27 with TRBJ2-7; 8 nucleotides align to TRBD2. The V and J ends lost 8 bases and 2 bases, in that order; junction bases with no gene match: 8. The germline gives CDR1 MNHEY, CDR2 SMNVEV (reference sequence). This CDR3 region has 14 residues.

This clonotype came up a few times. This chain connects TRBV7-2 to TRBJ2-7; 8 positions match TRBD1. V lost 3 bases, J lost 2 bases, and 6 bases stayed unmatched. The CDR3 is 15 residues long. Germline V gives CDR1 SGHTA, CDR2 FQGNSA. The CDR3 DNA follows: TGTGCCAGCAGCTTGACAGGGGAATCGACCTACGAGCAGTACTTC. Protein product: CASSLTGESTYEQYF.

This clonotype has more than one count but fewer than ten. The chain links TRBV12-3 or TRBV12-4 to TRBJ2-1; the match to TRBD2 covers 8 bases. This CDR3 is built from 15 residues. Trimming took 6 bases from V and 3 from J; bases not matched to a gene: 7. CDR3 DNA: TGTGCCAGCAGGGAGAGCGGGGGCCTCTACAATGAGCAGTTCTTC. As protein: CASRESGGLYNEQFF.

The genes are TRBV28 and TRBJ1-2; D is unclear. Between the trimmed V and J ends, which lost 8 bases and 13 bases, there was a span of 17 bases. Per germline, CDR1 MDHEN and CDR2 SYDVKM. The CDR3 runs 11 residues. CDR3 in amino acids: CASWRGPAGTF. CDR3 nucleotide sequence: TGTGCCAGCTGGCGCGGCCCGGCTGGCACCTTC.

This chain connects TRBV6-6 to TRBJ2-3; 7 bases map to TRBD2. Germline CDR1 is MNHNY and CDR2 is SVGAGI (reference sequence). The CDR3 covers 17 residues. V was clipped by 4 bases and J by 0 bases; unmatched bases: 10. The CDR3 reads CASSSLPTGGSTDTQYF. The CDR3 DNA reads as TGTGCCAGCAGTTCCTTGCCAACGGGGGGTAGCACAGATACGCAGTATTTT.

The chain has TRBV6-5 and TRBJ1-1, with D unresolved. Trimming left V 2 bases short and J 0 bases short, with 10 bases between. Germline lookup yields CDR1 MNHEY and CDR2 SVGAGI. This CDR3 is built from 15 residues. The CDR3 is CASSYSVRLNTEAFF. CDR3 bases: TGTGCCAGCAGTTACAGTGTAAGGTTGAACACTGAAGCTTTCTTT.

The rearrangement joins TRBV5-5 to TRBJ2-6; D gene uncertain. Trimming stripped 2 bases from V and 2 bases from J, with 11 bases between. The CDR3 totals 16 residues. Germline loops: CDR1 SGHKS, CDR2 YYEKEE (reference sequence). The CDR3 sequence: CASSLYGLAGANVLTF. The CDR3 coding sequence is TGTGCCAGCAGCTTATACGGTCTTGCTGGGGCCAACGTCCTGACTTTC.

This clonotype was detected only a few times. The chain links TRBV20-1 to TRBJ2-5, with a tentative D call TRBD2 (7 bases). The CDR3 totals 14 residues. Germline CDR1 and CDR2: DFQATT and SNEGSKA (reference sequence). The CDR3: CTNKRGALWETQYF. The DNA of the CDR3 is TGCACCAATAAACGGGGGGCCCTGTGGGAGACCCAGTACTTC.

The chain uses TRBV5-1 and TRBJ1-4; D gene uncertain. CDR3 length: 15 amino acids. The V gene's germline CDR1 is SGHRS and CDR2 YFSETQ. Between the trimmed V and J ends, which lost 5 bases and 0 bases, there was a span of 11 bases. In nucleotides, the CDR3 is TGCGCCAGCAGGGGCAGCCTTGCAACTAATGAAAAACTGTTTTTT. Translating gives CASRGSLATNEKLFF.

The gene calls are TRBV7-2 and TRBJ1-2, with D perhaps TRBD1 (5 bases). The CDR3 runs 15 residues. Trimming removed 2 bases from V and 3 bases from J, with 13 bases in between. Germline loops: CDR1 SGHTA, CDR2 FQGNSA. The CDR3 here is CASSLQTGTHYGYTF. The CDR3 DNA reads TGTGCCAGCAGCTTACAGACCGGGACCCACTATGGCTACACCTTC.

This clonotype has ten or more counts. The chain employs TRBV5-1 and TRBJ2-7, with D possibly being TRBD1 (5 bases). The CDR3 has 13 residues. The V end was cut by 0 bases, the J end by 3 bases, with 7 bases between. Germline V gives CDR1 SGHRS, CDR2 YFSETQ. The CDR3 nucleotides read TGCGCCAGCAGCTTGGGACAGTTCTACGAGCAGTACTTC. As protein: CASSLGQFYEQYF.